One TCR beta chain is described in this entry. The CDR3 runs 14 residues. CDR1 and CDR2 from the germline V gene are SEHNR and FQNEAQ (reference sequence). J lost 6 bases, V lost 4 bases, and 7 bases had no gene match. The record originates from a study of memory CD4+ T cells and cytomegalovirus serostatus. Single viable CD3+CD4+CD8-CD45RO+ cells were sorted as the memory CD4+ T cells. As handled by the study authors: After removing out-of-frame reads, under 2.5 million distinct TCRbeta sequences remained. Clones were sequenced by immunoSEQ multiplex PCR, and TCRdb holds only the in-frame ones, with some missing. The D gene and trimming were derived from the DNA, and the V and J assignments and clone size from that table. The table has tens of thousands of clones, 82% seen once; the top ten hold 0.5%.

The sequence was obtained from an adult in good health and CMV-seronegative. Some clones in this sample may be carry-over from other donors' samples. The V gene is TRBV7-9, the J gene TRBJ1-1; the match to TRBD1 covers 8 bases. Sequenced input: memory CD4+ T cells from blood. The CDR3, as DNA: TGTGCCAGCAGCTCACGGACAGGGCGGTCTGAAGCTTTCTTT. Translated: CASSSRTGRSEAFF. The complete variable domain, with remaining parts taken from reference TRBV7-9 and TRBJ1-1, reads DTGVSQNPRHKITKRGQNVTFRCDPISEHNRLYWYRQTLGQGPEFLTYFQNEAQLEKSRLLSDRFSAERPKGSFSTLEIQRTEQGDSAMYLCASSSRTGRSEAFFGQGTRLTVV.